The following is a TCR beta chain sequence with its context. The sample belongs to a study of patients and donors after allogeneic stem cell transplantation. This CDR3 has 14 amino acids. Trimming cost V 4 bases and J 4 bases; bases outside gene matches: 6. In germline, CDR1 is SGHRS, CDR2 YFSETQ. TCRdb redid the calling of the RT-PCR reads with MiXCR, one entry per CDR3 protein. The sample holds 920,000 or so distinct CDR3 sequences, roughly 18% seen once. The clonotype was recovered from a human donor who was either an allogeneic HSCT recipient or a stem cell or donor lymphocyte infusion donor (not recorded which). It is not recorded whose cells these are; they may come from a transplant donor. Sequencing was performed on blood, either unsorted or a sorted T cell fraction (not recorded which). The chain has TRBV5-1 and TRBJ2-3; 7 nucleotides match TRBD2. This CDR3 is CASSRLLAADTQYF. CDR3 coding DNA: TGCGCCAGCAGCCGACTCCTAGCGGCAGATACGCAGTATTTT.